This T cell receptor (beta chain) was identified during a study of OX40 agonist ivuxolimab in advanced cancers. Background on the study: The group had a mean age of around 60 years, ranged from roughly 23 to 90, and was 80% to 85% male. Eligibility rules accepted prior anti-PD-1, anti-PD-L1 or anti-CTLA-4 therapy, and approximately 40% had some. Findings and caveats of the study: Clonal expansion by week 6 occurred in CD4+ and CD8+ blood T cells (at 0.1 to 3.0 mg/kg).

As for this clone: The antigen remains unidentified. Relative to the germline gene, one junction end is altered; a read error may explain this.

Germline CDR1 and CDR2: MNHNY and SVGAGI (reference sequence). There are 13 residues in the CDR3. The table came from immunoSEQ multiplex PCR; TCRdb's copy has only in-frame clones and leaves some out. The data contain around 20,000 clones, 65% to 85% of them seen just once; the ten biggest clones take up roughly 44%. The sequenced sample was CD4+ or CD8+ T cells sorted from blood, obtained in a trial of the OX40 agonist ivuxolimab. J is TRBJ1-3 and V is TRBV6-6; a weak D match, TRBD1 (5 bases). The sequence was collected from an adult with an advanced solid tumor such as melanoma, head and neck, liver or kidney cancer. The CDR3 sequence is CASSWTPGNAIYF. In DNA form, the CDR3 reads TGTGCCAGCAGTTGGACACCTGGAAACGCCATATATTTT.